Listed below are T cell receptor beta chains from one sample, sequenced in a study of T cell responses to AZD1222 COVID-19 vaccine. Libraries were prepared by immunoSEQ multiplex PCR; TCRdb keeps only in-frame clonotypes and omits some of them. The sample lists about 150,000 clones; around 90% were seen once. Specimen: peripheral blood, collected on day 0 of MenACWY control vaccination. The source is an adult in good health. CDR3s include the opening cysteine and the closing phenylalanine or tryptophan. Each record gives: V gene, J gene, clone size, D gene, CDR3 protein, CDR3 DNA. The D gene is left open where the match is weak. Clone size is stated in some rows and not others, as once, few, many or a class when expanded.

TRBV19	TRBJ1-4	.	.	CASSNLGTANEKLFF	TGTGCCAGTAGCAACCTCGGGACGGCTAATGAAAAACTGTTTTTT
TRBV3-1/TRBV3-2	TRBJ2-2	.	TRBD2	CASSREIGLAGVSGELFF	TGTGCCAGCAGCCGAGAGATCGGACTAGCGGGAGTGAGCGGGGAGCTGTTTTTT
TRBV10-1	TRBJ2-1	.	.	CASSEGLYNEQFF	TGCGCCAGCAGTGAGGGACTCTACAATGAGCAGTTCTTC
TRBV27	TRBJ2-1	.	TRBD2	CASSLTSAYNEQFF	TGTGCCAGCAGTTTGACTAGCGCTTACAATGAGCAGTTCTTC
TRBV7-3	TRBJ1-6	few	.	CASGESGYNSPLHF	TGTGCCAGCGGAGAAAGCGGGTATAATTCACCCCTCCACTTT
TRBV27	TRBJ1-6	.	.	CASKAQAKNSPLHF	TGTGCCAGCAAGGCTCAGGCTAAGAATTCACCCCTCCACTTT
TRBV27	TRBJ2-1	once	TRBD1	CASSLSGGAYYNEQFF	TGTGCCAGCAGTTTATCAGGGGGCGCCTACTACAATGAGCAGTTCTTC
TRBV19	TRBJ1-2	.	.	CASSKSDINRYTF	TGTGCCAGTAGTAAATCTGACATCAATCGCTACACCTTC
TRBV24-1	TRBJ1-1	.	TRBD1	CATRGQLNTEAFF	TGTGCCACCAGGGGACAGTTGAACACTGAAGCTTTCTTT
TRBV28	TRBJ1-1	.	.	CASSFDSWSMNTEAFF	TGTGCCAGCAGCTTCGACTCATGGTCAATGAACACTGAAGCTTTCTTT
TRBV30	TRBJ1-2	.	.	CAWSVMGYGYTF	TGTGCCTGGAGTGTAATGGGGTATGGCTACACCTTC
TRBV2	TRBJ2-5	.	.	CASSATDGAQETQYF	TGTGCCAGCAGCGCCACCGACGGGGCACAAGAGACCCAGTACTTC
TRBV7-2	TRBJ2-7	.	TRBD2	CASSPGLASSYEQYF	TGTGCCAGCAGCCCCGGACTAGCGTCATCCTACGAGCAGTACTTC
TRBV27	TRBJ1-4	.	TRBD1	CASSQGGAGTGEKLFF	TGTGCCAGCAGTCAGGGGGGTGCCGGGACGGGGGAAAAACTGTTTTTT
TRBV19	TRBJ1-2	.	.	CASSGPGGVGGYTF	TGTGCCAGTAGTGGCCCGGGGGGCGTCGGTGGCTACACCTTC
TRBV7-8	TRBJ1-5	.	.	CASSLADGASQHF	TGTGCCAGCAGCTTAGCGGATGGGGCGTCCCAGCATTTT
TRBV5-1	TRBJ2-6	.	.	CASSLAGRLSGANVLTF	TGCGCCAGCAGCTTGGCCGGGCGGCTCTCTGGGGCCAACGTCCTGACTTTC
TRBV6-2/TRBV6-3	TRBJ1-2	.	.	CASSSGNYGYTF	TGTGCCAGCAGTTCGGGGAACTATGGCTACACCTTC
TRBV10-3	TRBJ1-4	.	TRBD1	CAISESGQENEKLFF	TGTGCCATCAGTGAGTCAGGACAGGAAAATGAAAAACTGTTTTTT
TRBV9	TRBJ2-1	.	TRBD2	CASSEGTSGDPNEQFF	TGTGCCAGCAGCGAAGGGACTAGCGGGGACCCCAATGAGCAGTTCTTC
TRBV18	TRBJ1-2	.	.	CASSPNGGEPDGYTF	TGTGCCAGCTCACCCAACGGGGGGGAACCGGATGGCTACACCTTC
TRBV20-1	TRBJ1-2	.	.	CSARQGYGYTF	TGCAGTGCTAGGCAGGGCTATGGCTACACCTTC
TRBV6-5	TRBJ2-6	.	.	CASTKADSGANVLTF	TGTGCCAGCACCAAAGCTGACTCTGGGGCCAACGTCCTGACTTTC
TRBV27	TRBJ1-1	.	.	CASSLKRGGRTEAFF	TGTGCCAGCAGTTTAAAGAGGGGTGGGCGCACTGAAGCTTTCTTT
TRBV7-9	TRBJ1-1	.	.	CASSLERAGLHTEAFF	TGTGCCAGCAGCTTAGAACGGGCAGGGCTTCACACTGAAGCTTTCTTT
TRBV10-1	TRBJ2-2	.	.	CASSAWVGELFF	TGCGCCAGCAGTGCCTGGGTCGGGGAGCTGTTTTTT
TRBV27	TRBJ1-1	.	TRBD1	CASSRQGALMSDTEAFF	TGTGCCAGCAGCCGGCAGGGGGCGTTGATGAGTGACACTGAAGCTTTCTTT
TRBV10-3	TRBJ1-1	.	.	CAISETYRQNTEAFF	TGTGCCATCAGTGAGACCTACAGGCAGAACACTGAAGCTTTCTTT
TRBV7-8	TRBJ2-7	.	.	CASSPIGVGSYEQYF	TGTGCCAGCAGCCCCATCGGGGTCGGCTCCTACGAGCAGTACTTC
TRBV27	TRBJ2-2	.	.	CASSLAGSAGELFF	TGTGCCAGCAGTTTAGCGGGGTCGGCCGGGGAGCTGTTTTTT
TRBV6-4	TRBJ2-6	.	.	CASSPGLSGANVLTF	TGTGCCAGCAGTCCAGGCCTCTCTGGGGCCAACGTCCTGACTTTC
TRBV30	TRBJ1-2	.	.	CAWSGGAGPGYTF	TGTGCCTGGAGTGGAGGGGCAGGGCCTGGCTACACCTTC
TRBV2	TRBJ1-2	.	TRBD1	CASSEYTAGGHYGYTF	TGTGCCAGCAGTGAATATACGGCAGGGGGGCACTATGGCTACACCTTC
TRBV6-5	TRBJ1-6	once	TRBD1	CASSHRGSPLHF	TGTGCCAGCAGTCACAGGGGTTCACCCCTCCACTTT
TRBV5-6	TRBJ1-5	.	.	CASSLFSQPQHF	TGTGCCAGCAGCTTGTTTTCGCAGCCCCAGCATTTT
TRBV27	TRBJ1-1	.	.	CASRTGQFNEAFF	TGTGCCAGCAGAACCGGACAGTTCAATGAAGCTTTCTTT
TRBV5-1	TRBJ1-3	.	.	CASRQSPHSGNTIYF	TGCGCCAGCCGACAGAGCCCTCACTCTGGAAACACCATATATTTT
TRBV7-9	TRBJ2-7	.	.	CASSIGSRSSYEQYF	TGTGCCAGCAGCATAGGCAGTCGGAGCTCCTACGAGCAGTACTTC
TRBV6-5	TRBJ2-7	once	.	CASKATPGEQYF	TGTGCCAGCAAGGCGACGCCCGGCGAGCAGTACTTC
TRBV18	TRBJ1-2	.	TRBD1	CASSPDRVGYGYTF	TGTGCCAGCTCACCGGACAGGGTCGGCTATGGCTACACCTTC
TRBV9	TRBJ2-1	.	.	CASSLPSSYNEQFF	TGTGCCAGCAGCCTACCGAGCTCCTACAATGAGCAGTTCTTC
TRBV23-1	TRBJ2-1	.	TRBD1	CARLTGGRSYNEQFF	TGCGCCAGATTAACAGGGGGCCGCTCCTACAATGAGCAGTTCTTC
TRBV18	TRBJ2-7	.	.	CASSSADRTYEQYF	TGTGCCAGCTCCTCTGCCGACAGGACCTACGAGCAGTACTTC